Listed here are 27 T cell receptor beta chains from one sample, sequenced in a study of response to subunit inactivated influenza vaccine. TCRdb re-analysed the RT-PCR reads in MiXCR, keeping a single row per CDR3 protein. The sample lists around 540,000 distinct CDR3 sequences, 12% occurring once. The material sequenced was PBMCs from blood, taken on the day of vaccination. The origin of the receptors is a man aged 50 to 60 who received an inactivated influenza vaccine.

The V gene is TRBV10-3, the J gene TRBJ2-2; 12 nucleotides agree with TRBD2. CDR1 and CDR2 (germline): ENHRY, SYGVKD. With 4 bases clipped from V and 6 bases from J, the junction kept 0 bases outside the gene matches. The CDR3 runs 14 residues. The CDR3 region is CAISGLAGAGELFF. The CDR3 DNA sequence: TGTGCCATCAGTGGACTAGCGGGAGCCGGGGAGCTGTTTTTT.

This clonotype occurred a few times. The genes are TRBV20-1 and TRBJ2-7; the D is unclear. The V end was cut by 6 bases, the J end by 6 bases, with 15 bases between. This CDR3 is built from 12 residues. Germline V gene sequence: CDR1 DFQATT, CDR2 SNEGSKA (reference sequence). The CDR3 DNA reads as TGCAGTGCCATACCCCCTTTGTCCGAGCAGTACTTC. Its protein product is CSAIPPLSEQYF.

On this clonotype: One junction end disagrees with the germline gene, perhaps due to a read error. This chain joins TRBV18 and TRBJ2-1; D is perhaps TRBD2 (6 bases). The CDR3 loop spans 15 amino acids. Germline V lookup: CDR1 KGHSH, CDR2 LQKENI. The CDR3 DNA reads TGTGCCAGCTCAGCACCGAACCGGGACTCCAATGAGCAGTTCTTC. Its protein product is CASSAPNRDSNEQFF.

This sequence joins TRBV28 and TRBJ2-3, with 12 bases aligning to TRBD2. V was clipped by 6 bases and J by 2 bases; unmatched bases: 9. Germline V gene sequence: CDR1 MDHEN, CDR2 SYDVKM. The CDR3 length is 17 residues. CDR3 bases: TGTGCCAGCAGCACGCCGGCTAGCGGGAGGGACACAGATACGCAGTATTTT. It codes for CASSTPASGRDTDTQYF.

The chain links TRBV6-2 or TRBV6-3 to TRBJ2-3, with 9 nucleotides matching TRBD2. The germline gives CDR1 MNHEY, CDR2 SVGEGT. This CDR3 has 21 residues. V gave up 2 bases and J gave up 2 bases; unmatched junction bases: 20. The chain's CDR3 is CASSYPPRRTSGQGVTDTQYF. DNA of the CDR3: TGTGCCAGCAGTTACCCTCCCCGGCGCACTAGCGGGCAAGGAGTCACAGATACGCAGTATTTT.

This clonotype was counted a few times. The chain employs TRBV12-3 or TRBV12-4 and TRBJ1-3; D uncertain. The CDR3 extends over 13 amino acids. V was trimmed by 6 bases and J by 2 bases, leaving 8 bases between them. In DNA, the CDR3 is TGTGCCAGCAGAACCCTAGCTGGAAACACCATATATTTT. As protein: CASRTLAGNTIYF.

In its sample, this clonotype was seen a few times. CDR3 nucleotides: TGTGCCAGCAGTTTGGGCAGGGGAATTGGGCCCCAGCATTTT. Protein sequence: CASSLGRGIGPQHF. V and J are TRBV12-3 or TRBV12-4 and TRBJ1-5, with TRBD1 as a possible D gene (6 bases). V gave up 3 bases and J gave up 9 bases, with 15 bases separating them. This CDR3 has 14 amino acids.

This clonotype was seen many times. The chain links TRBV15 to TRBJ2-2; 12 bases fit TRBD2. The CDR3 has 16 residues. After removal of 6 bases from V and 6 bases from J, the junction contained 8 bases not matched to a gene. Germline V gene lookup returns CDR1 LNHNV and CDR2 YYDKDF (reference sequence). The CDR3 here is CATRKTSGSFPGELFF. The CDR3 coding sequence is TGTGCCACCAGGAAGACTAGCGGGAGCTTCCCCGGGGAGCTGTTTTTT. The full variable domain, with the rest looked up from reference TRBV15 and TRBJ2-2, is DAMVIQNPRYQVTQFGKPVTLSCSQTLNHNVMYWYQQKSSQAPKLLFHYYDKDFNNEADTPDNFQSRRPNTSFCFLDIRSPGLGDTAMYLCATRKTSGSFPGELFFGEGSRLTVL.

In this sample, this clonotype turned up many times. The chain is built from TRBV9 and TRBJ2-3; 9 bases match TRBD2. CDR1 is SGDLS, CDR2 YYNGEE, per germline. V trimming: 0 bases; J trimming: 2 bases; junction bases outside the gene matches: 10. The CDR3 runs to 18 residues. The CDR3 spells CASSVASSGGPFTDTQYF. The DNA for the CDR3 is TGTGCCAGCAGCGTAGCTTCCAGCGGGGGGCCGTTCACAGATACGCAGTATTTT.

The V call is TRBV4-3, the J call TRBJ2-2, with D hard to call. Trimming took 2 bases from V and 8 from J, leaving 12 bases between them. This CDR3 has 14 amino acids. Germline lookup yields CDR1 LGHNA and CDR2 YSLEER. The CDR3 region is CASSQQPVKGELFF. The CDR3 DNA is TGCGCCAGCAGCCAACAACCCGTTAAAGGGGAGCTGTTTTTT.

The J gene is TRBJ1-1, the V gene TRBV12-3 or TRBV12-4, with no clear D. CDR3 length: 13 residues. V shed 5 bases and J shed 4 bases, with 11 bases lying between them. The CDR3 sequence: CASSHNTPTEAFF. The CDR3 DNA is TGTGCCAGCAGTCATAATACCCCCACTGAAGCTTTCTTT.

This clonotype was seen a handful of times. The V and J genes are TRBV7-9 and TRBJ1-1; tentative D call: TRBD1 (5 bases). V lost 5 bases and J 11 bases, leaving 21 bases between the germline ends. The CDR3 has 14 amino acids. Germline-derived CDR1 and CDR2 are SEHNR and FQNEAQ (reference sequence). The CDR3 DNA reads TGTGCCAGCAGCCCGGGACCGAGCCTTGCGGTGGCTTTCTTT. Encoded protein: CASSPGPSLAVAFF. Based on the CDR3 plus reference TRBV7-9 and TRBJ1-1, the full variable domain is DTGVSQNPRHKITKRGQNVTFRCDPISEHNRLYWYRQTLGQGPEFLTYFQNEAQLEKSRLLSDRFSAERPKGSFSTLEIQRTEQGDSAMYLCASSPGPSLAVAFFGQGTRLTVV.

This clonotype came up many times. The CDR3 nucleotides read TGTGCCAGCAGTCCGGGACAGTCGTATGGCTACACCTTC. Translating gives CASSPGQSYGYTF. V is TRBV28 and J is TRBJ1-2, with 7 bases identical to TRBD1. The germline V gene has CDR1 MDHEN and CDR2 SYDVKM. This CDR3 has 13 residues. The V segment lost 5 bases and the J segment 5 bases; nucleotides outside the gene matches: 5.

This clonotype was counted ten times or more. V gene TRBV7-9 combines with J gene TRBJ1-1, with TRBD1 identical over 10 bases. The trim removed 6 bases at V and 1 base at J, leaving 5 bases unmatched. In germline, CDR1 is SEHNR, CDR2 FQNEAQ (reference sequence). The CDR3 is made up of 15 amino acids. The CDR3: CASSPTGGRNTEAFF. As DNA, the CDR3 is TGTGCCAGCAGTCCGACAGGGGGCCGGAACACTGAAGCTTTCTTT.

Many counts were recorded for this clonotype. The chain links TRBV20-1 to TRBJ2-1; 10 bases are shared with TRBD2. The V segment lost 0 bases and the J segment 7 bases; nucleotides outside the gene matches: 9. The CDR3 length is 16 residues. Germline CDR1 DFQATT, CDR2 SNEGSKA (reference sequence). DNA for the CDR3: TGCAGTGCTAGAGATCTAGCGGGAGTCTTTATAAATGAGCAGTTCTTC. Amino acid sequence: CSARDLAGVFINEQFF.

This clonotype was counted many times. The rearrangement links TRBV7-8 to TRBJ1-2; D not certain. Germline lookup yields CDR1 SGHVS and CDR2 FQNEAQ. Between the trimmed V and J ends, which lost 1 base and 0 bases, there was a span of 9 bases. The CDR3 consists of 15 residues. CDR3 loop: CASSLGSEANYGYTF. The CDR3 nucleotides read TGTGCCAGCAGCTTAGGCAGCGAAGCTAACTATGGCTACACCTTC.

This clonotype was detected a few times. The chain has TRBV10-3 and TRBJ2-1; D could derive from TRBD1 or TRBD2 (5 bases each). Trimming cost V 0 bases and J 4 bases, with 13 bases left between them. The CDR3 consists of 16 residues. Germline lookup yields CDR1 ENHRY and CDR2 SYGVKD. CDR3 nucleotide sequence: TGTGCCATCAGTGAGTCGAATGGGGGTCCGTACAATGAGCAGTTCTTC. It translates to CAISESNGGPYNEQFF.

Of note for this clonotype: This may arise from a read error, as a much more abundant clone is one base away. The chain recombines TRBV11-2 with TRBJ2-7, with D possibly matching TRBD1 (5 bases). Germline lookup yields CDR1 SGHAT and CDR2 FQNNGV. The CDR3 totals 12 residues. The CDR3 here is CAGSATRVEQYF. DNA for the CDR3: TGTGCCGGCAGCGCCACCAGGGTAGAGCAGTACTTC.

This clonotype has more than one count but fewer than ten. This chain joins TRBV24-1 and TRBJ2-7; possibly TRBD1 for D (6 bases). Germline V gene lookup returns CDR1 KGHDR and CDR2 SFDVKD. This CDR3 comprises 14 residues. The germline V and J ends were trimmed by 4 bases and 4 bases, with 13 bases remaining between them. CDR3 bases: TGTGCCACCAGTGACTCTCGACAGGCATACGAGCAGTACTTC. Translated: CATSDSRQAYEQYF.

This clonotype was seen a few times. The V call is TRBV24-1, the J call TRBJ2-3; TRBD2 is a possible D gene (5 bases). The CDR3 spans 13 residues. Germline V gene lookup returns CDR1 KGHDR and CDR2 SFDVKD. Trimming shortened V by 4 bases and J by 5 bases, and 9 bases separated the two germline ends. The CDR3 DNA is TGTGCCACCAGTGAAGTACGGGGAGATACGCAGTATTTT. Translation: CATSEVRGDTQYF.

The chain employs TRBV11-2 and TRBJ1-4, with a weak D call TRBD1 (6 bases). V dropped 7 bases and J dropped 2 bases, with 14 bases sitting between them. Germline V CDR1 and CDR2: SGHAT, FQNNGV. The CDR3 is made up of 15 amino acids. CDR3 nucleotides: TGTGCCAGCAACATCCAGGGGTTCACTAATGAAAAACTGTTTTTT. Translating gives CASNIQGFTNEKLFF. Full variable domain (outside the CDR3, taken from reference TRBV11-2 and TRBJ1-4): EAGVAQSPRYKIIEKRQSVAFWCNPISGHATLYWYQQILGQGPKLLIQFQNNGVVDDSQLPKDRFSAERLKGVDSTLKIQPAKLEDSAVYLCASNIQGFTNEKLFFGSGTQLSVL.

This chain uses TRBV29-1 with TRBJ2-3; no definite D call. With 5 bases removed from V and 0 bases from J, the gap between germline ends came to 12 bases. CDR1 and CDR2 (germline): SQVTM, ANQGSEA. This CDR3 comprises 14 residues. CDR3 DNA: TGCAGCGTTTTAAGAGGACCTAGCACAGATACGCAGTATTTT. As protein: CSVLRGPSTDTQYF.

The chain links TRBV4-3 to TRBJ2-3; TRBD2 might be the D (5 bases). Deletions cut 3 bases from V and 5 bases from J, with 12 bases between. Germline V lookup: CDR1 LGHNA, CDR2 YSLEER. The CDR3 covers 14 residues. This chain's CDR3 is CASSHSTREDTQYF. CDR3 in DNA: TGCGCCAGCAGCCACTCCACGAGGGAAGATACGCAGTATTTT.

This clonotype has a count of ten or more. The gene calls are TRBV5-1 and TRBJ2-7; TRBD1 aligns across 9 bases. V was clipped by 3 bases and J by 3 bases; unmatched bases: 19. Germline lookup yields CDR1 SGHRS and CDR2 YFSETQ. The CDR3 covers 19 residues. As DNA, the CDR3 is TGCGCCAGCAGCTCTCCGGGACAGGGAAGTAATATGAGGGTCTACGAGCAGTACTTC. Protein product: CASSSPGQGSNMRVYEQYF.

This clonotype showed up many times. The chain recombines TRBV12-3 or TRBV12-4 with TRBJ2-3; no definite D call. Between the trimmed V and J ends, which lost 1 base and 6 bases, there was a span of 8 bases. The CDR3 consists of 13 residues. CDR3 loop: CASSLDRLDTQYF. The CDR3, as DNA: TGTGCCAGCAGTTTAGATCGGCTTGATACGCAGTATTTT.

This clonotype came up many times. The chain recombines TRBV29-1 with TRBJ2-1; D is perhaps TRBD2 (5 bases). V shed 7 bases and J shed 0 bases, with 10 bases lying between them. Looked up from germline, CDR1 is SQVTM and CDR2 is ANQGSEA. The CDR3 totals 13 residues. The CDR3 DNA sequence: TGCAGCGCCCGGGAAGCCTCCTACAATGAGCAGTTCTTC. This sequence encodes CSAREASYNEQFF.

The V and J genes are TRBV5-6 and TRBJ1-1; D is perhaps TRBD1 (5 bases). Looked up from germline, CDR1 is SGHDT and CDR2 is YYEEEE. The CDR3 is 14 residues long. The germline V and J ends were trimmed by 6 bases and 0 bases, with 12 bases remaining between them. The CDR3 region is CASIQTAVNTEAFF. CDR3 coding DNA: TGTGCCAGCATTCAGACAGCTGTGAACACTGAAGCTTTCTTT. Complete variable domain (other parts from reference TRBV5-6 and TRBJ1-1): DAGVTQSPTHLIKTRGQQVTLRCSPKSGHDTVSWYQQALGQGPQFIFQYYEEEERQRGNFPDRFSGHQFPNYSSELNVNALLLGDSALYLCASIQTAVNTEAFFGQGTRLTVV.